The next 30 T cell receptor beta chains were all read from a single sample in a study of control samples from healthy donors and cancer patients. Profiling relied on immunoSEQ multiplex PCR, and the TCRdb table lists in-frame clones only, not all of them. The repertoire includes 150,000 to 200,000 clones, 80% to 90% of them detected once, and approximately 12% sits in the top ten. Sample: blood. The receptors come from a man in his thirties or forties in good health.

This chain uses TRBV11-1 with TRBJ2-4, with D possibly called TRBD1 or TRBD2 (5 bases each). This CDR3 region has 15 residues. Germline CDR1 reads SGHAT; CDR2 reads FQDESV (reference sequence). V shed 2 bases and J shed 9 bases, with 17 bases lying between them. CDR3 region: CASSLSSGKGSIQYF. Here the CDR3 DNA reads TGTGCCAGCAGCTTATCGTCAGGGAAGGGGAGCATTCAGTACTTC.

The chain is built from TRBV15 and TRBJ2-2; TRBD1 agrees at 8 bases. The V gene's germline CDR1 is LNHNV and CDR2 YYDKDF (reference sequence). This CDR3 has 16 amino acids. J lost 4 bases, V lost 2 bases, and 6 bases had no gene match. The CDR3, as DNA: TGTGCCACCAGCAGAATGGACAGGGAGCTCACCGGGGAGCTGTTTTTT. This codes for CATSRMDRELTGELFF.

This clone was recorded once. CDR3 loop: CASSQGLGTLNTEAFF. DNA for the CDR3: TGCGCCAGCAGCCAAGGGCTAGGGACATTGAACACTGAAGCTTTCTTT. This chain connects TRBV4-3 to TRBJ1-1; the D gene is possibly TRBD1 (6 bases). CDR3 length equals 16 residues. Between the trimmed V and J ends, which lost 1 base and 0 bases, there was a span of 12 bases. CDR1 LGHNA and CDR2 YSLEER come from the germline V gene.

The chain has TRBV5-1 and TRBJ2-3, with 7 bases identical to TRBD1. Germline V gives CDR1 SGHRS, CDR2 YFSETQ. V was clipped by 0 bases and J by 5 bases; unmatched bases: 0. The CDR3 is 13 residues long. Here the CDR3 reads CASSLAGGDTQYF. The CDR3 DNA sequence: TGCGCCAGCAGCTTGGCAGGGGGAGATACGCAGTATTTT.

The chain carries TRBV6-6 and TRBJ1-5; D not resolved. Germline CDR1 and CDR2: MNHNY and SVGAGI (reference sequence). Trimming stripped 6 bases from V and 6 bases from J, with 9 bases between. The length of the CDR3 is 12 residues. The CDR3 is CASSPAIQPQHF. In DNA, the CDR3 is TGTGCCAGCAGCCCGGCAATTCAGCCCCAGCATTTT.

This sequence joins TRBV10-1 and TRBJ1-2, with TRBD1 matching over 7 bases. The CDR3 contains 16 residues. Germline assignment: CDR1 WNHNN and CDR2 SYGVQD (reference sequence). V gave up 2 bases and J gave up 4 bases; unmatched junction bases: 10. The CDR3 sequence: CASSEAGQERAYGYTF. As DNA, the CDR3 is TGCGCCAGCAGTGAGGCAGGACAGGAACGAGCCTATGGCTACACCTTC.

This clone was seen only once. This chain's CDR3 is CASSLARQSNTEAFF. The DNA for the CDR3 is TGTGCCAGCAGCTTAGCGAGACAGTCGAACACTGAAGCTTTCTTT. The chain carries TRBV7-3 and TRBJ1-1, with a weak D call TRBD1 (5 bases). In germline, CDR1 is SGHTA, CDR2 FQGTGA. The CDR3 runs to 15 residues. V lost 2 bases and J lost 1, with 11 bases in between. The whole variable domain, filled in from reference TRBV7-3 and TRBJ1-1, reads GAGVSQTPSNKVTEKGKYVELRCDPISGHTALYWYRQSLGQGPEFLIYFQGTGAADDSGLPNDRFFAVRPEGSVSTLKIQRTERGDSAVYLCASSLARQSNTEAFFGQGTRLTVV.

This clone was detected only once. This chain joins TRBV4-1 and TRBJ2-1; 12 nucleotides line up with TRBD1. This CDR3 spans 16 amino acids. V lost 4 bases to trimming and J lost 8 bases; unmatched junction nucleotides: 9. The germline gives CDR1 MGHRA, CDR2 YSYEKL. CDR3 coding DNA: TGCGCCAGCAGCCCGGGACAGGGGGCCCGAAGCGATGAGCAGTTCTTC. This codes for CASSPGQGARSDEQFF.

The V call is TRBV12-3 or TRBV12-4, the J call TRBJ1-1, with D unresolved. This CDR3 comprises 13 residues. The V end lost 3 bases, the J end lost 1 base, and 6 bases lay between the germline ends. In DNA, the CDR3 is TGTGCCAGCAGTTTTGAGTCGAACACTGAAGCTTTCTTT. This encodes CASSFESNTEAFF.

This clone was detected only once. In nucleotides, the CDR3 is TGTGCCAGCAGGGGAGCGGGGGGGAATGAGCAGTTCTTC. Encoded protein: CASRGAGGNEQFF. The chain employs TRBV2 and TRBJ2-1; 10 bases align to TRBD2. The J segment lost 7 bases and the V segment lost 6 bases, leaving 3 bases of the junction unmatched. This CDR3 spans 13 amino acids. Per the germline V gene, CDR1 is SNHLY and CDR2 is FYNNEI.

CDR3 DNA sequence: TGTGCCAGCAGCTTAACCGAATATAATTCACCCCTCCACTTT. Its translation: CASSLTEYNSPLHF. The V call is TRBV7-6, the J call TRBJ1-6; no clear D. This CDR3 comprises 14 residues. V was pared by 2 bases and J by 4 bases, with 6 bases between. CDR1 and CDR2 (germline): SGHVS, FNYEAQ.

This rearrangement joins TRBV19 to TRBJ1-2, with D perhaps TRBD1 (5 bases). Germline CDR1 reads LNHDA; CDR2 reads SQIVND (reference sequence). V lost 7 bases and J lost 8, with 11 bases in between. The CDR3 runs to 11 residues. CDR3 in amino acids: CASNPGSGYTF. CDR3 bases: TGTGCCAGTAACCCAGGGTCCGGCTACACCTTC.

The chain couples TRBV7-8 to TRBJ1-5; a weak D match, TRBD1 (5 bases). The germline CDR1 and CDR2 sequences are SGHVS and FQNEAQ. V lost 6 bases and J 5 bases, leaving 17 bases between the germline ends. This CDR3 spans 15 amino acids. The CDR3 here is CASSWGNRLYQPQHF. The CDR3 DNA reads TGTGCCAGCAGTTGGGGCAATAGGCTTTATCAGCCCCAGCATTTT.

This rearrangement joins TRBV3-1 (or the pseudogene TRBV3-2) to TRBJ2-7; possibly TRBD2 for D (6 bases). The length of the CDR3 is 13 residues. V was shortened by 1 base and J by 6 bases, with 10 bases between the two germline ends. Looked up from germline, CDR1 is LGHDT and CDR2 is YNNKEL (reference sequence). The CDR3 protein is CASSQVGGTEQYF. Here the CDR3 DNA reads TGTGCCAGCAGCCAAGTTGGCGGGACCGAGCAGTACTTC.

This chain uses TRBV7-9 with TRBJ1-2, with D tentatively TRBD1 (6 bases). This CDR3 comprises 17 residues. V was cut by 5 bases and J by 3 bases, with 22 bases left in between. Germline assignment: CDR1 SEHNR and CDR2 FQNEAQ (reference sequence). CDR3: CASSTPLAGDGDYGYTF. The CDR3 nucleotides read TGTGCCAGCAGCACTCCCCTCGCAGGGGATGGGGACTATGGCTACACCTTC.

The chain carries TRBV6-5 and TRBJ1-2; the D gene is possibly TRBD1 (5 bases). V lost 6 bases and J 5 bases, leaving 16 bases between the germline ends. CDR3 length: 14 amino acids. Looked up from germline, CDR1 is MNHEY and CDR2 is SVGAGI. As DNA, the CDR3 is TGTGCCAGCAGAATCGTTAGTGAGGGGTATGGCTACACCTTC. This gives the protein CASRIVSEGYGYTF.

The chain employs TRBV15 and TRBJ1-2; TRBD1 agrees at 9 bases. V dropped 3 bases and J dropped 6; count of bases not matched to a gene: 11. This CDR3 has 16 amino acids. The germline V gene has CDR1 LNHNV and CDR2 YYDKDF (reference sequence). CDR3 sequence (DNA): TGTGCCACCAGCAGTCCCCTAACAGGGGGCGCCCATGGCTACACCTTC. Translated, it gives CATSSPLTGGAHGYTF.

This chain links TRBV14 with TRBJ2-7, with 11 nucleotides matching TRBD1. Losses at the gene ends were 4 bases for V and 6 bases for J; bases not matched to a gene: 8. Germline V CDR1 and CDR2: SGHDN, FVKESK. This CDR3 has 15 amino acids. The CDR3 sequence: CASSRRTGGEGEQYF. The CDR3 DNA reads TGTGCCAGCAGCCGTCGGACAGGGGGCGAAGGCGAGCAGTACTTC.

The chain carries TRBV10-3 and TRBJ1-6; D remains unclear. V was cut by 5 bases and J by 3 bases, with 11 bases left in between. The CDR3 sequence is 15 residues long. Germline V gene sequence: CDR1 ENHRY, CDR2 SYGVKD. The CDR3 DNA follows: TGTGCCATCAGTTCAGAGGACTACTATAATTCACCCCTCCACTTT. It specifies CAISSEDYYNSPLHF.

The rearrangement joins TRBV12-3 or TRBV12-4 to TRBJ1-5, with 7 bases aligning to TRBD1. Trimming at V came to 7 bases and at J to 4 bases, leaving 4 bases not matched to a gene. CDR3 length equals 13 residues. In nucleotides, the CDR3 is TGTGCCAGCAAAAAGGGACAGAATCAGCCCCAGCATTTT. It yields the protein CASKKGQNQPQHF.

CDR3 loop: CASSLLQPNSPLHF. The CDR3 DNA is TGTGCCAGCAGTTTGCTCCAGCCGAATTCACCCCTCCACTTT. V is TRBV2 and J is TRBJ1-6; D call uncertain. V shed 5 bases and J shed 7 bases, with 12 bases lying between them. The CDR3 loop spans 14 amino acids. Germline V lookup: CDR1 SNHLY, CDR2 FYNNEI.

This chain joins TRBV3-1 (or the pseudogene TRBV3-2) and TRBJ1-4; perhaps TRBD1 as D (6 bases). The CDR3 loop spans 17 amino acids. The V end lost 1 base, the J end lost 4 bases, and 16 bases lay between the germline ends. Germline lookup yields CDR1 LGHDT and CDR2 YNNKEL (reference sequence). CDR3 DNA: TGTGCCAGCAGCCAAGGAACAGGACAGTCCATTAATGAAAAACTGTTTTTT. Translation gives CASSQGTGQSINEKLFF.

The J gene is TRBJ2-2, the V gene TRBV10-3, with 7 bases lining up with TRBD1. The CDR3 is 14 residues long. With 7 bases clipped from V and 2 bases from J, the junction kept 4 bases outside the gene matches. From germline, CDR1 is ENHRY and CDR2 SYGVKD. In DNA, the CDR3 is TGTGCCATCACCGACAGGGCCAACACCGGGGAGCTGTTTTTT. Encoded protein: CAITDRANTGELFF.

The CDR3, as DNA: TGTGCCAGCAGCGTAGCGATCGGGGGGCACAGGGAGCAGTTCTTC. This sequence encodes CASSVAIGGHREQFF. This sequence joins TRBV9 and TRBJ2-1; a possible D gene is TRBD2 (7 bases). The V gene lost 0 bases and the J gene lost 10 bases, with 17 bases spanning the gap. The CDR3 extends over 15 amino acids. Germline V CDR1 and CDR2: SGDLS, YYNGEE.

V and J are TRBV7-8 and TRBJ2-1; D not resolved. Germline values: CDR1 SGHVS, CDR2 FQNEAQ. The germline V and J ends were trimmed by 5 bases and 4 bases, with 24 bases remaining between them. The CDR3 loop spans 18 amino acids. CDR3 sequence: CASSQGPGGALFYNEQFF. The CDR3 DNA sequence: TGTGCCAGCAGCCAAGGTCCGGGTGGTGCTTTATTTTACAATGAGCAGTTCTTC.

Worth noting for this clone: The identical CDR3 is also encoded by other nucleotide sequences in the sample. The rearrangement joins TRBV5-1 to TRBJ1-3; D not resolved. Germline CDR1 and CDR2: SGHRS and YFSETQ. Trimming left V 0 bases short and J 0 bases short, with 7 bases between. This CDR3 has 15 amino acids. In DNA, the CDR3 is TGCGCCAGCAGCTTGGGCTCGAGCTCTGGAAACACCATATATTTT. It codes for CASSLGSSSGNTIYF.

The CDR3 spells CASSPFEGVAQYF. Here the CDR3 DNA reads TGCGCCAGCAGCCCCTTTGAGGGGGTCGCGCAGTATTTT. The chain joins TRBV4-1 to TRBJ2-3, with D tentatively TRBD1 (6 bases). Germline lookup yields CDR1 MGHRA and CDR2 YSYEKL. With 4 bases removed from V and 10 bases from J, the gap between germline ends came to 15 bases. The length of the CDR3 is 13 residues.

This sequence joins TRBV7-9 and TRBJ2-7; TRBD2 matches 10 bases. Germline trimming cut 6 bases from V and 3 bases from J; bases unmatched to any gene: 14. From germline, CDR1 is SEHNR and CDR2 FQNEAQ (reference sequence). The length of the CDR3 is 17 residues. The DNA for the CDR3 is TGTGCCAGCAGTTACAGCTCGGGGCAGCGGGAGGGCTACGAGCAGTACTTC. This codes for CASSYSSGQREGYEQYF.

The CDR3 sequence: CASGGQMGYTGELFF. The CDR3 DNA follows: TGTGCCAGCGGGGGGCAAATGGGATACACCGGGGAGCTGTTTTTT. The chain is built from TRBV14 and TRBJ2-2; D assignment may be TRBD1 or TRBD2 (6 bases each). The length of the CDR3 is 15 residues. Looked up from germline, CDR1 is SGHDN and CDR2 is FVKESK. Trimming left V 8 bases short and J 3 bases short, with 16 bases between.

In nucleotides, the CDR3 is TGTGCCAGTAGTATGGGGGGGCAGGGGAAGTTCTTC. Amino acids: CASSMGGQGKFF. V is TRBV19 and J is TRBJ2-1; D is perhaps TRBD2 (7 bases). The ends were cut back, 3 bases at V and 14 bases at J, with 14 bases in the middle. The CDR3 spans 12 residues. The germline CDR1 and CDR2 sequences are LNHDA and SQIVND (reference sequence).